The clone carrying this T cell receptor beta chain was seen only a few times. Antigen: not known. TCR beta CDR3 was amplified by multiplex PCR using 32 V and 13 J primers. TCRdb fed the multiplex PCR reads into MiXCR, producing one record per CDR3 protein. The table includes about 21,000 distinct CDR3 sequences, around 28% detected once. This specimen belongs to a study of immune heterogeneity within non-small cell lung tumors. On the study more broadly: There were several squamous cell carcinomas, nine to ten non-squamous carcinomas and 1 tumor not otherwise specified. The study, taken as a whole, reports: Significant yet moderate, the positive correlation between local T-cell clonality and local tumor mutational burden reached an R of approximately 0.32.

The template consisted of bulk tumor genomic DNA, with 600 ng used per sample. Collection of several biopsies per primary tumor, spaced far apart, took place during surgery. With untreated, newly diagnosed non-small cell lung cancer, the patients went on to undergo curative surgery. The donors had newly diagnosed non-small cell lung cancer and underwent surgery intended to cure it. Germline V lookup: CDR1 MNHNS, CDR2 SASEGT. V shed 7 bases and J shed 7 bases, with 20 bases lying between them. This CDR3 contains 15 residues. Sequenced sample: lung tumor tissue. The V call is TRBV6-1, the J call TRBJ1-5, with a tentative D call TRBD1 (5 bases). The origin of this receptor is a man between 35 and 55 years old with non-small cell lung cancer. The chain's CDR3 is CASTRGRQGGQPQHF. CDR3 DNA sequence: TGTGCCAGCACCCGGGGTCGGCAGGGAGGCCAGCCCCAGCATTTT.